The 8 T cell receptor beta chains below all came from one sample that was sequenced in a study of a mutant IDH1 vaccine in newly diagnosed glioma. TCRdb's copy holds only in-frame clones and misses some; the assay was immunoSEQ multiplex PCR. The sample gives some 50,000 clones, less than 75% of which show up once; around 4.8% is in the top ten. As for time point: week 47, end of study. What each vaccine dose contained was 300 ug of mutant IDH1 20-mer peptide, accompanied by topical imiquimod. These receptors have no identified antigens. Sequenced material: peripheral blood mononuclear cells (PBMCs), taken from a glioma patient whose treatment included an IDH1 peptide vaccine. The receptors originated from a man aged 35 to 55 with glioma. Some clones in this sample may be carry-over from other donors' samples.

There are a few counts of this clone. The chain couples TRBV18 to TRBJ1-1; weak D call: TRBD1 (5 bases). Germline assignment: CDR1 KGHSH and CDR2 LQKENI. Trimming removed 1 base from V and 6 bases from J, with 15 bases in between. This CDR3 is built from 15 residues. The CDR3 coding sequence is TGTGCCAGCTCACCACTCTGGGGGGAGTACCCTGAAGCTTTCTTT. It encodes CASSPLWGEYPEAFF.

The chain carries TRBV10-3 and TRBJ1-1, with TRBD1 matching 11 bases. Germline assignment: CDR1 ENHRY and CDR2 SYGVKD. The length of the CDR3 is 15 residues. Trimming cost V 3 bases and J 5 bases; bases outside gene matches: 5. The DNA for the CDR3 is TGTGCCATCAGTGAAGGGACAGGGGGATTTACTGAAGCTTTCTTT. It codes for CAISEGTGGFTEAFF.

This clone was seen a single time. The chain is built from TRBV6-6 and TRBJ1-5; D ambiguous. CDR1 MNHNY and CDR2 SVGAGI come from the germline V gene (reference sequence). V lost 4 bases to trimming and J lost 8 bases, with 15 bases between them. CDR3 length: 14 residues. CDR3: CASSSLYIREPQHF. The CDR3 DNA reads TGTGCCAGCAGTTCCCTGTATATTCGGGAGCCCCAGCATTTT.

This clone has only one observation. The chain employs TRBV7-9 and TRBJ1-4, with D possibly TRBD1 on 5 matching bases. The germline CDR1 and CDR2 sequences are SEHNR and FQNEAQ (reference sequence). CDR3 size: 17 residues. V shed 5 bases and J shed 0 bases, with 16 bases lying between them. The CDR3 DNA reads as TGTGCCAGCAGCCTGGGACGTTTCCTTGCAACTAATGAAAAACTGTTTTTT. Residues: CASSLGRFLATNEKLFF.

V usage is TRBV5-6 and J usage is TRBJ1-1; no clear D gene. The V gene lost 4 bases and the J gene lost 6 bases, with 16 bases spanning the gap. This CDR3 comprises 14 residues. CDR1 and CDR2 (germline): SGHDT, YYEEEE. CDR3 residues: CASSRGSGGAEAFF. CDR3 bases: TGTGCCAGCAGCCGCGGATCCGGAGGCGCTGAAGCTTTCTTT. Drawing the rest from reference TRBV5-6 and TRBJ1-1, the complete variable domain is DAGVTQSPTHLIKTRGQQVTLRCSPKSGHDTVSWYQQALGQGPQFIFQYYEEEERQRGNFPDRFSGHQFPNYSSELNVNALLLGDSALYLCASSRGSGGAEAFFGQGTRLTVV.

The genes are TRBV6-4 and TRBJ2-1, with 10 bases that match TRBD2. With V trimmed by 3 bases and J by 0 bases, 5 bases remained unmatched. The germline V gene encodes CDR1 MRHNA and CDR2 SNTAGT. The CDR3 is made up of 17 amino acids. In nucleotides, the CDR3 is TGTGCCAGCAGTGAACTAGCGGGGCCTTCCTCCTACAATGAGCAGTTCTTC. Translated, it gives CASSELAGPSSYNEQFF.

This CDR3 is CASSLGGRDHEQYF. The CDR3 region has the DNA TGTGCCAGCAGCTTAGGCGGCAGGGACCACGAGCAGTACTTC. This rearrangement joins TRBV13 to TRBJ2-7, with D perhaps assigned TRBD1 or TRBD2 (5 bases each). Trimming stripped 0 bases from V and 5 bases from J, with 11 bases between. This CDR3 is built from 14 residues. Germline loops: CDR1 PRHDT, CDR2 FYEKMQ (reference sequence).

The V gene is TRBV5-4, the J gene TRBJ2-2; 8 nucleotides align to TRBD2. The CDR3 loop spans 15 amino acids. From germline, CDR1 is SGHNT and CDR2 YYREEE (reference sequence). J was trimmed by 2 bases and V by 7 bases; bases with no gene match: 7. The CDR3 reads CASRSGGPNTGELFF. The CDR3 nucleotides are TGTGCCAGCCGGTCGGGGGGGCCTAACACCGGGGAGCTGTTTTTT.